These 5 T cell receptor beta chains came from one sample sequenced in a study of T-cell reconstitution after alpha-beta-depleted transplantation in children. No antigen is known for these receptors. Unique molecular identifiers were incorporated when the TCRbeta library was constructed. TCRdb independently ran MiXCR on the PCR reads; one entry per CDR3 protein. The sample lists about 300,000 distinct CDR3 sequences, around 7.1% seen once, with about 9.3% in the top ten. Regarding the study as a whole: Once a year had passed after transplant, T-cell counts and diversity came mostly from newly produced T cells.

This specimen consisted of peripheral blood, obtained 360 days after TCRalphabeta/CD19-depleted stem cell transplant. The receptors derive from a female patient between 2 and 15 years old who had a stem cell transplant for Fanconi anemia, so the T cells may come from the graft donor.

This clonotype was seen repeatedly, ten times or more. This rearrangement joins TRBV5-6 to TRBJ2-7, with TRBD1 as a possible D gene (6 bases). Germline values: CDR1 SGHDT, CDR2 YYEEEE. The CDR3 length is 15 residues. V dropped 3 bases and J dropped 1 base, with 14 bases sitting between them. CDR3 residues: CASSWWGTISYEQYF. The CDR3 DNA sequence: TGTGCCAGCAGCTGGTGGGGGACAATATCCTACGAGCAGTACTTC.

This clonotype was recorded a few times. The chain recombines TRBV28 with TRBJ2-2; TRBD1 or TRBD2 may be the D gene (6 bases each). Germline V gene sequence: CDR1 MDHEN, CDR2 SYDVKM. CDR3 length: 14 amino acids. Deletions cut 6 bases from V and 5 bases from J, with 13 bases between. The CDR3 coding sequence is TGTGCCAGCAGCATGCAAGGGGGGACCGGGGAGCTGTTTTTT. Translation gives CASSMQGGTGELFF.

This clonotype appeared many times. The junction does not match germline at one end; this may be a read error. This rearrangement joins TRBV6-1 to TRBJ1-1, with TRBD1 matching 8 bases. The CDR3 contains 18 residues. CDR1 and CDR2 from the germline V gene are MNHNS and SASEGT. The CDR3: CASREERAGTGGYTEAFF. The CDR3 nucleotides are TGTGCCAGCAGAGAAGAAAGAGCCGGGACAGGAGGGTACACTGAAGCTTTCTTT.

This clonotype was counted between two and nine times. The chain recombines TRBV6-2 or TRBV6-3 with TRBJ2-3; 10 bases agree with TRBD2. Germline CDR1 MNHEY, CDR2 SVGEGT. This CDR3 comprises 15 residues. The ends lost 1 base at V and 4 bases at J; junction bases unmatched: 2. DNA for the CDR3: TGTGCCAGCAGTTACTTAGCGGGGGGCGCAGATACGCAGTATTTT. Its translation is CASSYLAGGADTQYF.

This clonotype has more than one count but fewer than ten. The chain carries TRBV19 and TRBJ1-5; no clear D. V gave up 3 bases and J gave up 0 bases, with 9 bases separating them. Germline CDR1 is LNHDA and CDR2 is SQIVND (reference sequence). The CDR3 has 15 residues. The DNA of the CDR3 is TGTGCCAGTAGTATGGAAGGGATTAGCAATCAGCCCCAGCATTTT. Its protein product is CASSMEGISNQPQHF.